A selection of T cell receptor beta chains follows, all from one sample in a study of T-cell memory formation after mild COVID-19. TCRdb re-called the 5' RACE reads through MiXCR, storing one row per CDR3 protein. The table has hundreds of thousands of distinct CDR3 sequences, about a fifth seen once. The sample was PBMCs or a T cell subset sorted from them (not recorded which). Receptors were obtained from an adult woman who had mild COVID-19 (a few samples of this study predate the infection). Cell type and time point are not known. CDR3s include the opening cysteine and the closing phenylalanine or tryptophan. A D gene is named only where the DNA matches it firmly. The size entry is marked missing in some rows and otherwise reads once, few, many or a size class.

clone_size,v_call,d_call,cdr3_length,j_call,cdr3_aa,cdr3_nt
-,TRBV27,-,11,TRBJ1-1,CASSNRAEAFF,TGTGCCAGCAGTAACCGAGCTGAAGCTTTCTTT
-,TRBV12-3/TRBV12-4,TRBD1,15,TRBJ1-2,CASSPTGLLGYGYTF,TGTGCCAGCAGCCCGACAGGGCTCTTAGGCTATGGCTACACCTTC
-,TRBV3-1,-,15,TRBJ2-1,CASSQNPSSYNEQFF,TGTGCCAGCAGCCAAAATCCCTCCTCCTACAATGAGCAGTTCTTC
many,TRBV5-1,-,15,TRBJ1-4,CASSLSSATNEKLFF,TGCGCCAGCAGCTTATCGAGTGCAACTAATGAAAAACTGTTTTTT
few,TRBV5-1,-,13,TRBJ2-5,CASQAWSEETQYF,TGCGCCAGCCAAGCTTGGAGTGAAGAGACCCAGTACTTC
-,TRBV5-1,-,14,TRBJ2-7,CASSSQGEGYEQYF,TGCGCCAGCAGCTCCCAGGGTGAAGGTTACGAGCAGTACTTC
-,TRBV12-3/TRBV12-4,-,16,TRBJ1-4,CASSPLALATNEKLFF,TGTGCCAGCAGTCCCCTCGCGCTGGCAACTAATGAAAAACTGTTTTTT
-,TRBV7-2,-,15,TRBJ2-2,CASSLEGIYTGELFF,TGTGCCAGCAGCTTAGAAGGGATTTACACCGGGGAGCTGTTTTTT
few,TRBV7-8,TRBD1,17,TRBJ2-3,CASSVDYRGRGTDTQYF,TGTGCCAGCAGCGTAGACTACAGGGGGCGCGGCACAGATACGCAGTATTTT
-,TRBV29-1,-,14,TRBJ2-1,CSVELASVRYEQFF,TGCAGCGTTGAATTGGCGTCCGTGAGGTATGAGCAGTTCTTC
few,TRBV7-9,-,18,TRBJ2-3,CASSFSTLRGPATDTQYF,TGTGCCAGCAGCTTCAGTACCTTACGGGGGCCAGCCACAGATACGCAGTATTTT
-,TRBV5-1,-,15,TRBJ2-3,CASSLDRGSGDTQYF,TGCGCCAGCAGCTTGGATCGGGGCTCCGGGGATACGCAGTATTTT
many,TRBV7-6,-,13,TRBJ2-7,CASSSGDSYEQYF,TGTGCCAGCAGCTCAGGCGACAGCTACGAGCAGTACTTC
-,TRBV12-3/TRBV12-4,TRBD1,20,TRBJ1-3,CASRRADRGLQIGSGNTIYF,TGTGCCAGCCGACGCGCGGACAGGGGGCTTCAGATTGGGTCTGGAAACACCATATATTTT
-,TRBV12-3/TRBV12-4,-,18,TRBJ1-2,CASSLANPTRNANYGYTF,TGTGCCAGCAGTTTAGCCAATCCCACCCGTAACGCTAACTATGGCTACACCTTC
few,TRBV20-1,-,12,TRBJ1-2,CSARDAGVGYTF,TGCAGTGCTAGAGACGCCGGCGTAGGCTACACCTTC
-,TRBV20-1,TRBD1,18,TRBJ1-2,CSARFLPGQGAGSNGYTF,TGCAGTGCTAGGTTCCTACCGGGACAGGGGGCAGGGAGTAATGGCTACACCTTC
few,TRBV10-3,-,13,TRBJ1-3,CAITREPGNTIYF,TGTGCCATCACGAGGGAGCCTGGAAACACCATATATTTT
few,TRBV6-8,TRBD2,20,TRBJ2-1,CASSRRRLAGARYSYNEQFF,TGTGCCAGCAGCCGGCGTCGACTAGCGGGGGCCCGTTACTCCTACAATGAGCAGTTCTTC
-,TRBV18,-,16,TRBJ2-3,CASSLPGLLTIDTQYF,TGTGCCAGCTCATTACCCGGGCTCCTAACTATAGATACGCAGTATTTT
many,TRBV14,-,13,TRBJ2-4,CASSQAPGNIQYF,TGTGCCAGCAGCCAAGCACCTGGGAACATTCAGTACTTC
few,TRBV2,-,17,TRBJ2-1,CASSEGGGSALYNEQFF,TGTGCCAGCAGTGAAGGTGGTGGGAGCGCCCTCTACAATGAGCAGTTCTTC
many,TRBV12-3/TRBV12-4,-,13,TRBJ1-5,CASSLGSNQPQHF,TGTGCCAGCAGTTTGGGTAGCAATCAGCCCCAGCATTTT
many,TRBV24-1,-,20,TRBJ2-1,CATSETEGATSGRYYNEQFF,TGTGCCACCAGTGAGACCGAGGGGGCAACAAGCGGGAGATACTACAATGAGCAGTTCTTC
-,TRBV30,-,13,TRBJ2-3,CAWSVRGTDTQYF,TGTGCCTGGAGTGTACGTGGGACAGATACGCAGTATTTT
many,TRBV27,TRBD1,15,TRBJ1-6,CASSQGGQGSSPLHF,TGTGCCAGCAGTCAGGGGGGACAGGGGAGTTCACCCCTCCACTTT
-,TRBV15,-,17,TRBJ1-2,CATSRDNPKGANYGYTF,TGTGCCACCAGCAGAGATAACCCGAAGGGCGCTAACTATGGCTACACCTTC
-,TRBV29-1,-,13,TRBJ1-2,CSVLGLSTYGYTF,TGCAGCGTTTTAGGGCTATCTACGTATGGCTACACCTTC
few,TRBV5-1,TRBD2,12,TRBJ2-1,CASSFVAGQQFF,TGCGCCAGCAGCTTCGTAGCGGGACAGCAGTTCTTC
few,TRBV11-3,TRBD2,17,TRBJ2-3,CASSLVQLAGVTDTQYF,TGTGCCAGCAGCTTAGTCCAACTAGCGGGAGTGACAGATACGCAGTATTTT
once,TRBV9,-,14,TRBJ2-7,CASSPAPGFYEQYF,TGTGCCAGCAGCCCCGCCCCCGGCTTCTACGAGCAGTACTTC